Each of the 21 T cell receptor beta chains below was sequenced from the same sample in a study of neurological immune-mediated disorders. TCRdb analysed the 5' RACE reads with MiXCR anew, one entry per CDR3 protein. The table records around 83,000 distinct CDR3 sequences, over 12% of them present only once. Material: PBMCs. The receptor source for this set is a woman between 50 and 59 years old in good health.

The genes are TRBV7-2 and TRBJ2-5; TRBD2 matches at 9 bases. Per the germline V gene, CDR1 is SGHTA and CDR2 is FQGNSA. With V trimmed by 5 bases and J by 7 bases, 11 bases remained unmatched. The length of the CDR3 is 15 residues. CDR3 region: CASSAGTSWIWTQYF. The CDR3 nucleotides read TGTGCCAGCAGCGCCGGGACTAGCTGGATATGGACCCAGTACTTC.

At least ten counts were recorded for this clonotype. J is TRBJ2-3 and V is TRBV7-2, with 7 bases lining up with TRBD2. Germline trimming cut 5 bases from V and 6 bases from J; bases unmatched to any gene: 11. The CDR3 covers 15 residues. Germline loops: CDR1 SGHTA, CDR2 FQGNSA. CDR3 protein: CASSDRTGGTDTQYF. The CDR3, as DNA: TGTGCCAGCAGCGACCGGACGGGAGGTACGGATACGCAGTATTTT.

This clonotype was seen more than once but under ten times. J is TRBJ2-3 and V is TRBV11-1, with no clear D. The length of the CDR3 is 14 residues. Between the trimmed V and J ends, which lost 5 bases and 0 bases, there was a span of 9 bases. Germline V gene data show CDR1 as SGHAT and CDR2 as FQDESV (reference sequence). The CDR3 loop is CASSRETSTDTQYF. CDR3 bases: TGTGCCAGCAGCCGTGAAACTAGCACAGATACGCAGTATTTT.

This clonotype was recorded many times. V is TRBV5-1 and J is TRBJ2-1; D is ambiguous. V was trimmed by 0 bases and J by 4 bases, leaving 11 bases between them. CDR3 size: 15 residues. Germline CDR1 reads SGHRS; CDR2 reads YFSETQ. The chain's CDR3 is CASSLESGGYNEQFF. The CDR3 DNA sequence: TGCGCCAGCAGCTTGGAATCTGGCGGTTACAATGAGCAGTTCTTC.

This clonotype has at least ten counts. This chain joins TRBV5-5 and TRBJ1-5; TRBD1 might be the D (6 bases). The CDR3 loop spans 14 amino acids. Trimming took 5 bases from V and 4 from J, leaving 13 bases between them. Per germline, CDR1 SGHKS and CDR2 YYEKEE (reference sequence). DNA of the CDR3: TGTGCCAGCAGTTTCGGACAGTATAATCAGCCCCAGCATTTT. This sequence encodes CASSFGQYNQPQHF.

Ten or more counts support this clonotype. The J gene is TRBJ2-2, the V gene TRBV5-1; TRBD1 matches 11 bases. The length of the CDR3 is 16 residues. Germline V gene sequence: CDR1 SGHRS, CDR2 YFSETQ. The V segment lost 2 bases and the J segment 6 bases; nucleotides outside the gene matches: 6. CDR3 region: CASSFRTGGMAGELFF. In DNA form, the CDR3 reads TGCGCCAGCAGCTTCCGGACAGGGGGCATGGCCGGGGAGCTGTTTTTT. The full variable domain, in which reference TRBV5-1 and TRBJ2-2 provide the parts outside the CDR3, is KAGVTQTPRYLIKTRGQQVTLSCSPISGHRSVSWYQQTPGQGLQFLFEYFSETQRNKGNFPGRFSGRQFSNSRSEMNVSTLELGDSALYLCASSFRTGGMAGELFFGEGSRLTVL.

There are many counts of this clonotype. This chain joins TRBV5-1 and TRBJ2-1; D not certain. Trimming removed 0 bases at V and 2 bases at J, with 12 bases between. The CDR3 is 16 residues long. CDR1 is SGHRS and CDR2 is YFSETQ in the germline V gene. The CDR3, as DNA: TGCGCCAGCAGCTTGGCAGGCGGTAGTCCCTACAATGAGCAGTTCTTC. The encoded protein is CASSLAGGSPYNEQFF.

This clonotype was counted ten times or more. This chain joins TRBV20-1 and TRBJ2-1; D is possibly TRBD1 (5 bases). The CDR3 sequence is 15 residues long. The germline gives CDR1 DFQATT, CDR2 SNEGSKA (reference sequence). The germline V and J ends were trimmed by 0 bases and 7 bases, with 16 bases remaining between them. In DNA form, the CDR3 reads TGCAGTGCTAGAGATCGGCAGGGTGTGTGGAATGAGCAGTTCTTC. Protein: CSARDRQGVWNEQFF.

This clonotype was detected many times. The chain uses TRBV7-9 and TRBJ2-3, with D unclear. The germline gives CDR1 SEHNR, CDR2 FQNEAQ (reference sequence). V lost 5 bases to trimming and J lost 7 bases, with 10 bases between them. There are 12 residues in the CDR3. CDR3 region: CASSPNIHTQYF. CDR3 DNA: TGTGCCAGCAGCCCCAATATACATACGCAGTATTTT.

In its sample, this clonotype was seen many times. The chain joins TRBV9 to TRBJ1-6; 8 bases fit TRBD1. Trimming removed 3 bases from V and 3 bases from J; junction bases left unmatched: 2. CDR1 SGDLS and CDR2 YYNGEE come from the germline V gene. The length of the CDR3 is 15 residues. DNA for the CDR3: TGTGCCAGCAGCGGCACAGGGGGCTATAATTCACCCCTCCACTTT. This gives the protein CASSGTGGYNSPLHF. The entire variable domain, with the rest obtained from reference TRBV9 and TRBJ1-6, is as follows: DSGVTQTPKHLITATGQRVTLRCSPRSGDLSVYWYQQSLDQGLQFLIQYYNGEERAKGNILERFSAQQFPDLHSELNLSSLELGDSALYFCASSGTGGYNSPLHFGNGTRLTVT.

This clonotype was observed a few times. This chain uses TRBV20-1 with TRBJ1-2, with TRBD1 matching over 8 bases. V was pared by 4 bases and J by 4 bases, with 2 bases of the junction left unmatched. This CDR3 comprises 12 residues. CDR1 and CDR2 from the germline V gene are DFQATT and SNEGSKA (reference sequence). The CDR3 nucleotides read TGCAGTGCTATACAGGGGGGCTATGGCTACACCTTC. Translated: CSAIQGGYGYTF.

This clonotype was recorded at least ten times. The chain has TRBV5-1 and TRBJ1-5, with TRBD1 matching over 8 bases. The CDR3 has 15 residues. The germline V gene has CDR1 SGHRS and CDR2 YFSETQ. V shed 4 bases and J 2 bases; nucleotides not matched to a gene: 5. CDR3 in amino acids: CASSDGTGGNQPQHF. In nucleotides, the CDR3 is TGCGCCAGCAGCGACGGGACAGGTGGCAATCAGCCCCAGCATTTT. The variable domain in full, with the rest retrieved from reference TRBV5-1 and TRBJ1-5, is KAGVTQTPRYLIKTRGQQVTLSCSPISGHRSVSWYQQTPGQGLQFLFEYFSETQRNKGNFPGRFSGRQFSNSRSEMNVSTLELGDSALYLCASSDGTGGNQPQHFGDGTRLSIL.

This clonotype showed up many times. The genes are TRBV5-1 and TRBJ1-1, with a weak D call TRBD1 (6 bases). The CDR3 has 15 amino acids. Germline assignment: CDR1 SGHRS and CDR2 YFSETQ. V lost 0 bases to trimming and J lost 1 base, with 10 bases between them. CDR3 nucleotides: TGCGCCAGCAGCTTGGTCGGCAGGGGGAACACTGAAGCTTTCTTT. Encoded protein: CASSLVGRGNTEAFF.

This clonotype was counted between two and nine times. The rearrangement uses TRBV9 and TRBJ1-2; no definite D call. Germline CDR1 and CDR2: SGDLS and YYNGEE. V was clipped by 0 bases and J by 4 bases, with 10 bases between them. The CDR3 spans 14 residues. DNA of the CDR3: TGTGCCAGCAGCGTAGCTTCCAGGTCCTATGGCTACACCTTC. Amino acids: CASSVASRSYGYTF.

Ten or more counts support this clonotype. This chain links TRBV5-1 with TRBJ2-1, with TRBD1 matching 11 bases. The CDR3 runs to 16 residues. The ends lost 4 bases at V and 8 bases at J; junction bases unmatched: 11. Germline V gives CDR1 SGHRS, CDR2 YFSETQ. The CDR3 region is CASSHTGTGGLYEQFF. CDR3 in DNA: TGCGCCAGCAGCCACACCGGGACAGGGGGGTTGTATGAGCAGTTCTTC.

In this sample, this clonotype turned up many times. The chain couples TRBV18 to TRBJ1-1, with D possibly matching TRBD1 (5 bases). Germline values: CDR1 KGHSH, CDR2 LQKENI. This CDR3 is built from 14 residues. V gave up 5 bases and J gave up 8 bases, with 18 bases separating them. The CDR3 nucleotides read TGTGCCAGCTCATCATGGGGGTCAAGTACCGAAGCTTTCTTT. Its translation: CASSSWGSSTEAFF.

This sequence joins TRBV29-1 and TRBJ2-7, with 8 bases matching TRBD1. Germline loops: CDR1 SQVTM, CDR2 ANQGSEA. V was pared by 7 bases and J by 7 bases, with 9 bases of the junction left unmatched. This CDR3 is 12 amino acids long. The CDR3 DNA reads as TGCAGCGCCGGACAGGGTGCTCGGGAGCAGTACTTC. Its protein product is CSAGQGAREQYF.

This clonotype was seen at least ten times. The chain combines TRBV5-1 with TRBJ2-3; 10 bases are shared with TRBD2. Germline CDR1 SGHRS, CDR2 YFSETQ. The length of the CDR3 is 16 residues. The trim removed 2 bases at V and 1 base at J, leaving 4 bases unmatched. DNA for the CDR3: TGCGCCAGCAGCTTTTTGCTAGCGGGGGGCACAGATACGCAGTATTTT. Its translation: CASSFLLAGGTDTQYF.

This clonotype occurred many times. The chain uses TRBV5-1 and TRBJ1-1; possible D gene TRBD1, 5 bases. CDR1 and CDR2 (germline): SGHRS, YFSETQ. Trimming cost V 0 bases and J 4 bases, with 7 bases left between them. The CDR3 has 13 amino acids. Here the CDR3 DNA reads TGCGCCAGCAGCTTGGGGGGGGGCACTGAAGCTTTCTTT. Translating it yields CASSLGGGTEAFF.

The chain couples TRBV20-1 to TRBJ2-1, with D maybe TRBD1 (5 bases). The germline V gene has CDR1 DFQATT and CDR2 SNEGSKA (reference sequence). The length of the CDR3 is 13 residues. Between the trimmed V and J ends, which lost 6 bases and 5 bases, there was a span of 14 bases. The DNA of the CDR3 is TGCAGTGCCTCCACCGACAGAGACAATGAGCAGTTCTTC. It is translated as CSASTDRDNEQFF.

In its sample, this clonotype was seen many times. The chain has TRBV27 and TRBJ1-1; the D gene is possibly TRBD1 (5 bases). V lost 5 bases and J lost 1, with 14 bases in between. The CDR3 length is 15 residues. The germline gives CDR1 MNHEY, CDR2 SMNVEV (reference sequence). The CDR3 spells CASSPPPQGNTEAFF. The CDR3 nucleotides read TGTGCCAGCAGTCCCCCTCCGCAGGGGAACACTGAAGCTTTCTTT.